A single sample gave rise to the 22 T cell receptor beta chains below, sequenced in a study of blood T cell repertoires in COVID-19. Some clones are missing from TCRdb's copy, which holds only in-frame ones; the method was immunoSEQ multiplex PCR. Among fewer than 350,000 clones listed, approximately 86% were seen once. Sequences were obtained from peripheral blood. The source of these receptors is a woman aged 45-59 years with active or convalescent COVID-19.

Details on this clone: Other DNA sequences in this sample translate to the same CDR3. The V gene is TRBV6-1, the J gene TRBJ1-5; D is ambiguous. There are 16 residues in the CDR3. Germline assignment: CDR1 MNHNS and CDR2 SASEGT. The V end lost 0 bases, the J end lost 0 bases, and 9 bases lay between the germline ends. Here the CDR3 reads CASSEAPGFSNQPQHF. CDR3 nucleotides: TGTGCCAGCAGTGAAGCGCCGGGATTTAGCAATCAGCCCCAGCATTTT.

The chain is built from TRBV28 and TRBJ1-2; 9 positions agree with TRBD1. The CDR3 has 17 amino acids. The V and J ends lost 4 bases and 0 bases, in that order; junction bases with no gene match: 9. The germline V gene has CDR1 MDHEN and CDR2 SYDVKM. The CDR3 here is CASSSMGQGPANYGYTF. In DNA form, the CDR3 reads TGTGCCAGCAGTTCGATGGGACAGGGACCAGCTAACTATGGCTACACCTTC.

Concerning this clone: This likely reflects a read error, since a far larger clone is one base away. J is TRBJ1-6 and V is TRBV28, with D unclear. Germline assignment: CDR1 MDHEN and CDR2 SYDVKM. V gave up 3 bases and J gave up 6 bases, with 3 bases separating them. There are 12 residues in the CDR3. The CDR3: CASSFINSPLHF. CDR3 nucleotides: TGTGCCAGCAGTTTCATTAATTCACCCCTCCACTTT.

The chain combines TRBV18 with TRBJ1-4, with D possibly matching TRBD1 (5 bases). The germline gives CDR1 KGHSH, CDR2 LQKENI. Trimming left V 6 bases short and J 7 bases short, with 15 bases between. This CDR3 region has 14 residues. The CDR3 DNA reads TGTGCCAGCTCCACCAGGGAAGCTGGTGAAAAACTGTTTTTT. The encoded protein is CASSTREAGEKLFF.

This clone was seen only a few times. The J gene is TRBJ1-3, the V gene TRBV5-1, with D tentatively TRBD1 (6 bases). CDR1 and CDR2 (germline): SGHRS, YFSETQ. The CDR3 runs to 16 residues. Trimming stripped 5 bases from V and 2 bases from J, with 17 bases between. The CDR3 here is CASSHGTPRAGNTIYF. The CDR3 region has the DNA TGCGCCAGCAGTCACGGGACACCGAGAGCTGGAAACACCATATATTTT.

The chain joins TRBV28 to TRBJ1-5, with 9 bases fitting TRBD1. CDR1 MDHEN and CDR2 SYDVKM come from the germline V gene. The trim removed 6 bases at V and 9 bases at J, leaving 15 bases unmatched. The CDR3 runs 16 residues. The CDR3 spells CASRLYRDRDRRPQHF. CDR3 nucleotide sequence: TGTGCCAGCAGACTTTACCGGGACAGGGACCGACGGCCCCAGCATTTT.

The chain has TRBV11-2 and TRBJ2-3, with 7 positions matching TRBD1. This CDR3 comprises 16 residues. The trim removed 1 base at V and 3 bases at J, leaving 7 bases unmatched. Per germline, CDR1 SGHAT and CDR2 FQNNGV. Here the CDR3 reads CASSLVGQGVTDTQYF. CDR3 DNA sequence: TGTGCCAGCAGCTTAGTAGGGCAGGGGGTGACAGATACGCAGTATTTT.

The V gene is TRBV2, the J gene TRBJ1-4, with D possibly matching TRBD1 (6 bases). Between the trimmed V and J ends, which lost 5 bases and 7 bases, there was a span of 14 bases. This CDR3 has 14 residues. Per the germline V gene, CDR1 is SNHLY and CDR2 is FYNNEI. The CDR3: CASSMDRSSEKLFF. DNA for the CDR3: TGTGCCAGCAGTATGGACAGAAGTTCTGAAAAACTGTTTTTT.

The V and J genes are TRBV6-5 and TRBJ2-7; 9 nucleotides match TRBD2. The junction had 9 bases not matched to a gene; V was cut back by 6 bases and J by 3 bases. The CDR3 is 15 residues long. Germline V gene data show CDR1 as MNHEY and CDR2 as SVGAGI. CDR3 sequence (DNA): TGTGCCAGCAGGAGTAGCGGGACTAGCCACTACGAGCAGTACTTC. Amino acids: CASRSSGTSHYEQYF.

The CDR3 reads CASSVGLEQFF. The DNA for the CDR3 is TGTGCCAGCAGCGTAGGTCTTGAGCAGTTCTTC. V and J are TRBV9 and TRBJ2-1; D not resolved. V was shortened by 0 bases and J by 9 bases, with 4 bases between the two germline ends. Germline V gene lookup returns CDR1 SGDLS and CDR2 YYNGEE. This CDR3 has 11 residues.

This clone has a handful of counts. The J gene is TRBJ2-1, the V gene TRBV6-4; 11 nucleotides match TRBD2. The germline V gene has CDR1 MRHNA and CDR2 SNTAGT. This CDR3 is built from 15 residues. V dropped 4 bases and J dropped 8; count of bases not matched to a gene: 7. The CDR3 sequence is CASSVAGGSSDEQFF. CDR3 sequence (DNA): TGTGCCAGCAGTGTAGCGGGAGGGTCGTCGGATGAGCAGTTCTTC.

V gene TRBV19 combines with J gene TRBJ2-5; a possible D gene is TRBD2 (6 bases). The germline gives CDR1 LNHDA, CDR2 SQIVND (reference sequence). Trimming shortened V by 3 bases and J by 5 bases, and 13 bases separated the two germline ends. The CDR3 totals 14 residues. CDR3 loop: CASSMSGEAETQYF. DNA for the CDR3: TGTGCCAGTAGTATGTCGGGGGAAGCGGAGACCCAGTACTTC.

The chain couples TRBV4-1 to TRBJ1-1; 8 nucleotides align to TRBD1. CDR3 size: 17 residues. The V gene's germline CDR1 is MGHRA and CDR2 YSYEKL. The J segment lost 1 base and the V segment lost 4 bases, leaving 11 bases of the junction unmatched. The CDR3 reads CASSRGDRSLRNTEAFF. CDR3 bases: TGCGCCAGCAGCCGAGGGGACAGGAGTCTGAGGAACACTGAAGCTTTCTTT.

This chain joins TRBV6-5 and TRBJ1-1; 7 bases map to TRBD1. The CDR3 contains 13 residues. Germline assignment: CDR1 MNHEY and CDR2 SVGAGI. Trimming removed 8 bases from V and 4 bases from J; junction bases left unmatched: 7. The chain's CDR3 is CASCRAGGTEAFF. The CDR3 coding sequence is TGTGCCAGCTGTCGGGCAGGGGGCACTGAAGCTTTCTTT.

The chain links TRBV6-5 to TRBJ2-2, with 10 bases identical to TRBD2. Germline assignment: CDR1 MNHEY and CDR2 SVGAGI. The CDR3 sequence is 16 residues long. Trimming cost V 1 base and J 7 bases; bases outside gene matches: 6. The CDR3 sequence is CASSYWGTSVRGELFF. CDR3 in DNA: TGTGCCAGCAGTTACTGGGGGACTAGCGTTCGCGGGGAGCTGTTTTTT.

The count of this clone is one. This chain links TRBV24-1 with TRBJ2-1; unclear D gene. The germline V gene encodes CDR1 KGHDR and CDR2 SFDVKD. The CDR3 length is 13 residues. The ends were cut back, 4 bases at V and 7 bases at J, with 10 bases in the middle. In nucleotides, the CDR3 is TGTGCCACCAGTGACCCGAGTCGGAATGAGCAGTTCTTC. It codes for CATSDPSRNEQFF.

The CDR3 DNA reads TGTGCCAGCACGACCCACGGGGTCTTGGGGGGCTACACCTTC. It encodes CASTTHGVLGGYTF. This chain uses TRBV11-2 with TRBJ1-2; D ambiguous. The CDR3 sequence is 14 residues long. V was shortened by 7 bases and J by 8 bases, with 20 bases between the two germline ends. CDR1 is SGHAT, CDR2 FQNNGV, per germline.

The chain employs TRBV10-2 and TRBJ2-7; tentatively, D is TRBD2 (6 bases). Germline lookup yields CDR1 WSHSY and CDR2 SAAADI. The ends were cut back, 6 bases at V and 2 bases at J, with 14 bases in the middle. CDR3 length equals 14 residues. The CDR3 bases are TGCGCCAGCAGGGGGACTCTCCCGCCCTACGAGCAGTACTTC. It specifies CASRGTLPPYEQYF.

This clone was seen once. The CDR3, as DNA: TGTGCTAGTGGTTTGGACAGGGGACGAAGGACTGAAGCTTTCTTT. This codes for CASGLDRGRRTEAFF. The V gene is TRBV12-5, the J gene TRBJ1-1; 7 bases match TRBD1. Germline-derived CDR1 and CDR2 are LGHNT and FRNRAP. The CDR3 extends over 15 amino acids. The V gene end was trimmed by 1 base and the J gene end by 5 bases; junction bases not matched to a gene: 7.

This clone turned up a few times. This chain connects TRBV7-2 to TRBJ1-2; D is unclear. V shed 5 bases and J shed 8 bases, with 18 bases lying between them. The germline CDR1 and CDR2 sequences are SGHTA and FQGNSA. This CDR3 contains 14 residues. The CDR3 nucleotides are TGTGCCAGCAGCCCTAGGACTGGGTCGGGAGGCTACACCTTC. Encoded protein: CASSPRTGSGGYTF.

The rearrangement uses TRBV4-2 and TRBJ1-2; D possibly corresponds to TRBD1 (5 bases). CDR1 and CDR2 (germline): LGHNA, YNFKEQ. The ends were cut back, 0 bases at V and 5 bases at J, with 16 bases in the middle. The CDR3 is made up of 16 amino acids. This chain's CDR3 is CASSQDAGGGLYGYTF. DNA of the CDR3: TGTGCCAGCAGCCAAGACGCGGGGGGAGGCCTTTATGGCTACACCTTC.

This rearrangement joins TRBV2 to TRBJ1-2; 9 nucleotides line up with TRBD1. V lost 5 bases and J lost 6; bases outside the gene matches: 4. Looked up from germline, CDR1 is SNHLY and CDR2 is FYNNEI. This CDR3 is 13 amino acids long. The CDR3 sequence: CASSPDRGDGYTF. CDR3 DNA: TGTGCCAGCAGTCCTGACAGGGGGGATGGCTACACCTTC.